This T cell receptor beta chain was found in a study of shared clonotypes between healthy human individuals. Using immunoSEQ multiplex PCR, the repertoire was profiled, and TCRdb retains in-frame clones only, with some absent. Of roughly 2,500,000 clones in the sample, 80% to 95% were seen once. Trimming shortened V by 7 bases and J by 3 bases, and 20 bases separated the two germline ends. The germline V gene encodes CDR1 SQVTM and CDR2 ANQGSEA. CDR3 length: 15 residues. V usage is TRBV29-1 and J usage is TRBJ2-3; D might be TRBD1 or TRBD2, each matching 7 bases. The sample consisted of naive CD4+ T cells from PBMCs. The subset is: CD45RA+ positively selected. This clonotype was obtained from a man younger than 35 in good health. Some clones in this sample may be carry-over from other donors' samples. The CDR3 region has the DNA TGCAGCGAAACACATCCAGGGGGGGGGACAGATACGCAGTATTTT. Protein: CSETHPGGGTDTQYF.